What follows is one T cell receptor beta chain and its context. The antigen is undetermined. These data belong to a study of identifying expanded T cells in peripheral blood. Collection occurred without any documented infections or immune events in donors. Sequenced by immunoSEQ multiplex PCR; TCRdb stores in-frame clones only, minus some. The data show 90,000 to 110,000 clones, about 85% seen once. General study results and limits: Around 1.2 clones differed between technical replicates, versus about 16 and 19 over time.

The germline CDR1 and CDR2 sequences are SQVTM and ANQGSEA. This CDR3 spans 16 amino acids. The V end lost 0 bases, the J end lost 5 bases, and 16 bases lay between the germline ends. Sample: blood. V and J are TRBV29-1 and TRBJ2-2, with D hard to call. The TCR comes from a person between 18 and 70 years old in good health. CDR3 protein: CSVEDLGRARTGELFF. In DNA form, the CDR3 reads TGCAGCGTTGAAGATCTTGGTAGGGCACGGACCGGGGAGCTGTTTTTT.